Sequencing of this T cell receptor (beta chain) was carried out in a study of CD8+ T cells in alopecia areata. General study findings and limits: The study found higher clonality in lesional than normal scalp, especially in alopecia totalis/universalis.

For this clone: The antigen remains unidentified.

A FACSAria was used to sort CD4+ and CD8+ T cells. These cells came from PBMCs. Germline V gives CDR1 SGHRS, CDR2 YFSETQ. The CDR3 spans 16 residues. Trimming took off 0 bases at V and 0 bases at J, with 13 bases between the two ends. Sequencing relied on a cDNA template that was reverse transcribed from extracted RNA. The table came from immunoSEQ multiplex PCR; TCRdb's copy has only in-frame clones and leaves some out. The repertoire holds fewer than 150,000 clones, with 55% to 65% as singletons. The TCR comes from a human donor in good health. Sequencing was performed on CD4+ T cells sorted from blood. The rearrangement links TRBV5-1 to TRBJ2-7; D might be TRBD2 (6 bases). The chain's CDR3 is CASSLGIGGNSYEQYF. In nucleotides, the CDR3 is TGCGCCAGCAGCTTGGGTATTGGGGGGAACTCCTACGAGCAGTACTTC.